Reported below is one T cell receptor beta chain. What it binds is unknown. This sample was included in a study of cytomegalovirus exposure and HLA in healthy donors. PCR primers comprised 60 Vbeta and 13 Jbeta primers. Clones were sequenced by immunoSEQ multiplex PCR, and TCRdb holds only the in-frame ones, with some missing. The sample lists under 130,000 clones; around three quarters were seen once. Per the germline V gene, CDR1 is LNHDA and CDR2 is SQIVND (reference sequence). V was trimmed by 1 base and J by 6 bases, leaving 13 bases between them. The CDR3 spans 15 residues. Study-wide points: Previously analyzed data showed that most TCR beta V segments were productive at a frequency of about 90% or about 30%.

The chain has TRBV19 and TRBJ1-5; possibly TRBD1 for D (5 bases). The clonotype originates from a female donor in good health and CMV-seropositive. The sequenced material came from PBMCs. The CDR3 DNA reads TGTGCCAGTAGTATAGGGGGGAGGATAGGTCAGCCCCAGCATTTT. Amino acid sequence: CASSIGGRIGQPQHF.